The 26 T cell receptor beta chains presented below share a single source sample, sequenced in a study of T cell responses to AZD1222 COVID-19 vaccine. Data came from immunoSEQ multiplex PCR; TCRdb stores just in-frame clones and leaves some out. The profile covers approximately 160,000 clones, with 75% to 95% appearing a single time and around 4.4% taken by the ten largest. The source material was peripheral blood, sampled on day 0 of AZD1222 vaccination. These receptors all stem from an adult in good health.

V usage is TRBV6-5 and J usage is TRBJ1-5; a possible D gene is TRBD1 (5 bases). This CDR3 spans 14 amino acids. V was cut by 5 bases and J by 8 bases, with 16 bases left in between. CDR1 is MNHEY, CDR2 SVGAGI, per germline. CDR3 amino acids: CASSRRTGGEPQHF. The DNA for the CDR3 is TGTGCCAGCAGTCGCAGGACCGGGGGGGAGCCCCAGCATTTT.

The chain has TRBV28 and TRBJ1-5; 9 positions match TRBD1. Germline CDR1 is MDHEN and CDR2 is SYDVKM. With V trimmed by 6 bases and J by 0 bases, 3 bases remained unmatched. The CDR3 extends over 15 amino acids. The chain's CDR3 is CASSQDRGSNQPQHF. Here the CDR3 DNA reads TGTGCCAGCAGCCAGGACAGGGGTAGCAATCAGCCCCAGCATTTT.

The V and J genes are TRBV7-3 and TRBJ2-1; 13 nucleotides agree with TRBD2. The V gene end was trimmed by 2 bases and the J gene end by 7 bases; junction bases not matched to a gene: 5. The CDR3 contains 16 residues. Germline loops: CDR1 SGHTA, CDR2 FQGTGA. CDR3 nucleotide sequence: TGTGCCAGCAGCTTAGGGACTAGCGGGGCCGGGAATGAGCAGTTCTTC. Its translation: CASSLGTSGAGNEQFF.

The J gene is TRBJ1-2, the V gene TRBV5-8, with 10 bases matching TRBD1. Trimming cost V 3 bases and J 7 bases; bases outside gene matches: 6. The CDR3 contains 14 residues. CDR1 is SGHTS and CDR2 is YDEGEE in the germline V gene. The CDR3 nucleotides read TGTGCCAGCAGCTGGACAGGGGGAGTCGGTGGCTACACCTTC. The encoded protein is CASSWTGGVGGYTF.

V is TRBV19 and J is TRBJ1-4; a weak D match, TRBD1 (5 bases). The V end was cut by 5 bases, the J end by 3 bases, with 13 bases between. The germline V gene encodes CDR1 LNHDA and CDR2 SQIVND (reference sequence). This CDR3 spans 15 amino acids. Written as DNA, the CDR3 is TGTGCCAGTAGTTCCGGACAATCAGCTAATGAAAAACTGTTTTTT. Its translation is CASSSGQSANEKLFF.

This sequence joins TRBV7-2 and TRBJ1-2, with a possible D match to TRBD1 (5 bases). CDR1 SGHTA and CDR2 FQGNSA come from the germline V gene. The germline V and J ends were trimmed by 2 bases and 4 bases, with 11 bases remaining between them. The CDR3 is made up of 14 amino acids. The CDR3 DNA reads as TGTGCCAGCAGCTTAATTCAGGGCCTCTATGGCTACACCTTC. Protein product: CASSLIQGLYGYTF.

The rearrangement joins TRBV2 to TRBJ2-5; D perhaps matches TRBD1 (5 bases). Trimming took off 1 base at V and 2 bases at J, with 8 bases between the two ends. The CDR3 is 14 residues long. The germline V gene encodes CDR1 SNHLY and CDR2 FYNNEI. Written as DNA, the CDR3 is TGTGCCAGCAGTGAAGGGACACCGCAAGAGACCCAGTACTTC. Encoded protein: CASSEGTPQETQYF.

V is TRBV6-5 and J is TRBJ2-2; no clear D gene. CDR1 and CDR2 (germline): MNHEY, SVGAGI. V was shortened by 7 bases and J by 0 bases, with 12 bases between the two germline ends. The CDR3 is 15 amino acids. For the CDR3, the DNA is TGTGCCAGCAAAAGCGACGGAGCGAACACCGGGGAGCTGTTTTTT. Residues: CASKSDGANTGELFF.

For the CDR3, the DNA is TGTGCCAGCAGCCGAGCCCTGGGGCTAGCGGCGCCTTACAATGAGCAGTTCTTC. Amino acids: CASSRALGLAAPYNEQFF. The chain joins TRBV4-2 to TRBJ2-1, with TRBD2 identical over 7 bases. The CDR3 runs to 18 residues. CDR1 is LGHNA and CDR2 is YNFKEQ in the germline V gene. The V segment lost 4 bases and the J segment 4 bases; nucleotides outside the gene matches: 16.

V is TRBV7-3 and J is TRBJ1-5; D is unresolved. In germline, CDR1 is SGHTA, CDR2 FQGTGA. Trimming removed 0 bases at V and 9 bases at J, with 12 bases between. The CDR3 runs 14 residues. For the CDR3, the DNA is TGTGCCAGCAGCTTAACCGGAGGGTTTGCGCCCCAGCATTTT. Translating gives CASSLTGGFAPQHF.

The chain is built from TRBV6-6 and TRBJ2-7; D may be TRBD1 or TRBD2 (5 bases each). Trimming took off 6 bases at V and 0 bases at J, with 15 bases between the two ends. Germline CDR1 reads MNHNY; CDR2 reads SVGAGI (reference sequence). This CDR3 region has 15 residues. The CDR3 spells CASSSRGEGSYEQYF. DNA for the CDR3: TGTGCCAGCAGCTCGCGAGGGGAAGGCTCCTACGAGCAGTACTTC.

The chain has TRBV5-4 and TRBJ2-5; D unclear. The germline V gene has CDR1 SGHNT and CDR2 YYREEE (reference sequence). CDR3 length equals 13 residues. The germline V and J ends were trimmed by 3 bases and 3 bases, with 9 bases remaining between them. The CDR3 sequence is CASSSRREETQYF. The CDR3 region has the DNA TGTGCCAGCAGCTCCAGACGGGAAGAGACCCAGTACTTC.

J is TRBJ2-5 and V is TRBV5-1, with 13 bases fitting TRBD2. Trimming removed 4 bases from V and 2 bases from J; junction bases left unmatched: 8. This CDR3 has 17 amino acids. Per the germline V gene, CDR1 is SGHRS and CDR2 is YFSETQ. CDR3 nucleotides: TGCGCCAGCAGCCCAGAACTAGCGGGAGGGCCGCAAGAGACCCAGTACTTC. As protein: CASSPELAGGPQETQYF. The variable domain in full, with the rest retrieved from reference TRBV5-1 and TRBJ2-5, is KAGVTQTPRYLIKTRGQQVTLSCSPISGHRSVSWYQQTPGQGLQFLFEYFSETQRNKGNFPGRFSGRQFSNSRSEMNVSTLELGDSALYLCASSPELAGGPQETQYFGPGTRLLVL.

This chain links TRBV7-9 with TRBJ2-7; D is unclear. The CDR3 loop spans 14 amino acids. Germline CDR1 is SEHNR and CDR2 is FQNEAQ (reference sequence). V dropped 3 bases and J dropped 1 base, with 10 bases sitting between them. This CDR3 reads CASSFTDSSYEQYF. The CDR3 DNA follows: TGTGCCAGCAGCTTTACAGATAGTTCCTACGAGCAGTACTTC.

This clone has more than one count but fewer than ten. The chain links TRBV30 to TRBJ2-6; D not resolved. The germline gives CDR1 GTSNPN, CDR2 SVGIG (reference sequence). The CDR3 loop spans 14 amino acids. V gave up 2 bases and J gave up 0 bases, with 5 bases separating them. CDR3: CAWSLGSGANVLTF. The CDR3 DNA reads as TGTGCCTGGAGTCTAGGCTCTGGGGCCAACGTCCTGACTTTC.

This CDR3 reads CASSPPRTGSVGELFF. CDR3 DNA sequence: TGTGCCAGCTCACCACCACGGACAGGGAGCGTCGGGGAGCTGTTTTTT. V is TRBV18 and J is TRBJ2-2; 8 positions match TRBD1. The V gene end was trimmed by 0 bases and the J gene end by 7 bases; junction bases not matched to a gene: 7. Germline assignment: CDR1 KGHSH and CDR2 LQKENI. This CDR3 comprises 16 residues. Based on the CDR3 plus reference TRBV18 and TRBJ2-2, the full variable domain is NAGVMQNPRHLVRRRGQEARLRCSPMKGHSHVYWYRQLPEEGLKFMVYLQKENIIDESGMPKERFSAEFPKEGPSILRIQQVVRGDSAAYFCASSPPRTGSVGELFFGEGSRLTVL.

J is TRBJ2-3 and V is TRBV14; tentatively, D is TRBD1 or TRBD2 (6 bases each). CDR3 length equals 16 residues. Germline lookup yields CDR1 SGHDN and CDR2 FVKESK. V was cut by 4 bases and J by 0 bases, with 14 bases left in between. The CDR3 reads CASSPEEGVSTDTQYF. The CDR3 DNA reads TGTGCCAGCAGCCCGGAGGAGGGGGTTAGCACAGATACGCAGTATTTT.

This chain uses TRBV5-6 with TRBJ2-5, with D uncertain. Germline CDR1 SGHDT, CDR2 YYEEEE. Trimming removed 3 bases at V and 0 bases at J, with 24 bases between. There are 19 residues in the CDR3. CDR3 bases: TGTGCCAGCAGCTCGGTTAGAGGCCAGCCCGTTCCGTACCAAGAGACCCAGTACTTC. Residues: CASSSVRGQPVPYQETQYF. Supplemented by reference TRBV5-6 and TRBJ2-5, the full variable domain reads DAGVTQSPTHLIKTRGQQVTLRCSPKSGHDTVSWYQQALGQGPQFIFQYYEEEERQRGNFPDRFSGHQFPNYSSELNVNALLLGDSALYLCASSSVRGQPVPYQETQYFGPGTRLLVL.

The V call is TRBV12-5, the J call TRBJ1-1, with 7 nucleotides matching TRBD1. The germline gives CDR1 LGHNT, CDR2 FRNRAP. The V and J ends lost 2 bases and 3 bases, in that order; junction bases with no gene match: 12. The CDR3 runs 17 residues. The CDR3 here is CASGLTSLRGPDTEAFF. The CDR3 bases are TGTGCTAGTGGTTTGACATCACTAAGGGGGCCGGACACTGAAGCTTTCTTT.

V gene TRBV11-2 combines with J gene TRBJ2-1; 9 nucleotides line up with TRBD1. The V gene's germline CDR1 is SGHAT and CDR2 FQNNGV. This CDR3 contains 15 residues. V gave up 5 bases and J gave up 2 bases; unmatched junction bases: 4. CDR3 sequence reads: CASSRDRGTYNEQFF. The CDR3 bases are TGTGCCAGCAGCCGAGACAGGGGGACCTACAATGAGCAGTTCTTC. The full variable domain, its missing parts supplied by reference TRBV11-2 and TRBJ2-1, is EAGVAQSPRYKIIEKRQSVAFWCNPISGHATLYWYQQILGQGPKLLIQFQNNGVVDDSQLPKDRFSAERLKGVDSTLKIQPAKLEDSAVYLCASSRDRGTYNEQFFGPGTRLTVL.

This clone appeared a single time. The rearrangement uses TRBV19 and TRBJ2-1; TRBD2 is a possible D gene (7 bases). The V end lost 7 bases, the J end lost 4 bases, and 14 bases lay between the germline ends. Germline lookup yields CDR1 LNHDA and CDR2 SQIVND (reference sequence). The CDR3 consists of 14 residues. CDR3 region: CASKGLGGYNEQFF. CDR3 nucleotides: TGTGCCAGTAAAGGACTAGGGGGTTACAATGAGCAGTTCTTC. The variable domain in full, with the rest retrieved from reference TRBV19 and TRBJ2-1, is DGGITQSPKYLFRKEGQNVTLSCEQNLNHDAMYWYRQDPGQGLRLIYYSQIVNDFQKGDIAEGYSVSREKKESFPLTVTSAQKNPTAFYLCASKGLGGYNEQFFGPGTRLTVL.

The chain is built from TRBV19 and TRBJ2-1; tentatively, D is TRBD1 or TRBD2 (5 bases each). Germline V gene data show CDR1 as LNHDA and CDR2 as SQIVND (reference sequence). V was trimmed by 6 bases and J by 10 bases, leaving 13 bases between them. CDR3 length: 12 residues. CDR3 amino acids: CASSTGTGEQFF. The CDR3 DNA reads as TGTGCCAGTAGCACTGGGACCGGGGAGCAGTTCTTC.

The rearrangement links TRBV28 to TRBJ1-2; tentative D call: TRBD1 (5 bases). V lost 3 bases and J lost 0, with 8 bases in between. In germline, CDR1 is MDHEN, CDR2 SYDVKM. There are 14 residues in the CDR3. The CDR3 DNA reads TGTGCCAGCAGTTTGGAACAGGCTAACTATGGCTACACCTTC. Its translation: CASSLEQANYGYTF.

This rearrangement joins TRBV6-5 to TRBJ2-3; tentatively, D is TRBD2 (6 bases). This CDR3 has 13 residues. Per the germline V gene, CDR1 is MNHEY and CDR2 is SVGAGI. The V end was cut by 8 bases, the J end by 1 base, with 10 bases between. CDR3 bases: TGTGCCAGCCTGGGAGGAGGCACAGATACGCAGTATTTT. It yields the protein CASLGGGTDTQYF.

In DNA, the CDR3 is TGTGCCAGCAGCTTACTTATAGGGACCGGGGAGCAGTACTTC. The encoded protein is CASSLLIGTGEQYF. V is TRBV11-2 and J is TRBJ2-7; D possibly matches TRBD1 or TRBD2 (5 bases each). V shed 2 bases and J shed 7 bases, with 15 bases lying between them. Germline CDR1 reads SGHAT; CDR2 reads FQNNGV. This CDR3 comprises 14 residues.

V and J are TRBV6-5 and TRBJ1-2; a weak D match, TRBD1 (6 bases). The CDR3 runs 12 residues. V shed 6 bases and J shed 2 bases, with 7 bases lying between them. Looked up from germline, CDR1 is MNHEY and CDR2 is SVGAGI. The CDR3 reads CASRQGNYGYTF. CDR3 nucleotide sequence: TGTGCCAGCAGACAGGGCAACTATGGCTACACCTTC.